These 8 T cell receptor beta chains were sequenced from one sample in a study of shared clonotypes between healthy human individuals. Libraries were prepared by immunoSEQ multiplex PCR; TCRdb keeps only in-frame clonotypes and omits some of them. The data contain over a million clones, over 95% of them singletons. What was sequenced was naive CD4+ T cells sorted from blood. Subset defined: CD45RA+ positively selected. The receptors were sampled from a man between 25 and 39 years old in good health.

The V call is TRBV14, the J call TRBJ1-1, with D possibly TRBD1 on 5 matching bases. This CDR3 contains 13 residues. Germline lookup yields CDR1 SGHDN and CDR2 FVKESK. Trimming stripped 3 bases from V and 8 bases from J, with 13 bases between. This CDR3 is CASSHPGQDEAFF. CDR3 in DNA: TGTGCCAGCAGCCACCCCGGACAAGACGAAGCTTTCTTT.

V gene TRBV28 combines with J gene TRBJ1-1; D is undetermined. This CDR3 spans 14 amino acids. Germline values: CDR1 MDHEN, CDR2 SYDVKM. V was shortened by 9 bases and J by 1 base, with 15 bases between the two germline ends. The CDR3 nucleotides are TGTGCCAGTAGGGCGTACACACAGAACACTGAAGCTTTCTTT. Its translation: CASRAYTQNTEAFF.

This sequence joins TRBV7-2 and TRBJ2-2; 7 positions agree with TRBD2. The CDR3 contains 16 residues. The V gene's germline CDR1 is SGHTA and CDR2 FQGNSA. The V segment lost 6 bases and the J segment 3 bases; nucleotides outside the gene matches: 10. The CDR3 DNA reads as TGTGCCAGCAGGATTTATAGCGGGTTCGACACCGGGGAGCTGTTTTTT. Translation: CASRIYSGFDTGELFF. Filled out from reference TRBV7-2 and TRBJ2-2, the complete variable domain reads GAGVSQSPSNKVTEKGKDVELRCDPISGHTALYWYRQSLGQGLEFLIYFQGNSAPDKSGLPSDRFSAERTGGSVSTLTIQRTQQEDSAVYLCASRIYSGFDTGELFFGEGSRLTVL.

J is TRBJ1-1 and V is TRBV2; 7 bases align to TRBD1. Germline assignment: CDR1 SNHLY and CDR2 FYNNEI. The CDR3 contains 17 residues. Trimming removed 6 bases from V and 2 bases from J; junction bases left unmatched: 15. The CDR3 protein is CASSGLRQGVRNTEAFF. The CDR3 DNA reads as TGTGCCAGCAGCGGACTACGACAGGGTGTGAGAAACACTGAAGCTTTCTTT.

The genes are TRBV13 and TRBJ1-2, with D possibly TRBD1 on 5 matching bases. The CDR3 is 12 amino acids. Deletions cut 5 bases from V and 8 bases from J, with 12 bases between. Germline-derived CDR1 and CDR2 are PRHDT and FYEKMQ (reference sequence). In nucleotides, the CDR3 is TGTGCCAGCAGCACGGGACTGCAGGGCTACACCTTC. Its translation is CASSTGLQGYTF.

The rearrangement links TRBV28 to TRBJ2-7; TRBD2 might be the D (5 bases). V was pared by 4 bases and J by 2 bases, with 15 bases between. Per germline, CDR1 MDHEN and CDR2 SYDVKM. There are 15 residues in the CDR3. The CDR3 nucleotides read TGTGCCAGCAGTTCCGGACTGACGAACCCCTACGAGCAGTACTTC. As protein: CASSSGLTNPYEQYF.

The V gene is TRBV18, the J gene TRBJ2-7, with 7 bases aligning to TRBD2. In germline, CDR1 is KGHSH, CDR2 LQKENI. V was clipped by 6 bases and J by 2 bases; unmatched bases: 10. The CDR3 extends over 15 amino acids. The CDR3 loop reads CASSHNGGGTYEQYF. CDR3 nucleotides: TGTGCCAGCTCGCATAATGGGGGGGGAACCTACGAGCAGTACTTC.

The genes are TRBV2 and TRBJ2-1; 14 bases line up with TRBD2. Germline CDR1 is SNHLY and CDR2 is FYNNEI. The V segment lost 6 bases and the J segment 5 bases; nucleotides outside the gene matches: 6. CDR3 length equals 16 residues. CDR3 protein: CASRRRLAGGHNEQFF. CDR3 bases: TGTGCCAGCAGACGAAGACTAGCGGGAGGGCACAATGAGCAGTTCTTC.